Following are 18 T cell receptor beta chains from one sample sequenced in a study of cytomegalovirus exposure and HLA in healthy donors. The PCR ran on 60 Vbeta and 13 Jbeta primers. TCRdb keeps only in-frame clones here, not all; method: immunoSEQ multiplex PCR. Among fewer than 250,000 clones listed, over 60% were seen once. Material: PBMCs. Source of these receptors: a male donor in good health and CMV-seronegative.

This clone was recorded once. The chain is built from TRBV7-3 and TRBJ2-3, with 12 bases fitting TRBD2. The CDR3 totals 17 residues. From germline, CDR1 is SGHTA and CDR2 FQGTGA. Trimming removed 2 bases from V and 4 bases from J; junction bases left unmatched: 7. The CDR3, as DNA: TGTGCCAGCAGCTTACTTCTAGCGGGAGGGTTGGCAGATACGCAGTATTTT. This gives the protein CASSLLLAGGLADTQYF.

In its sample, this clone was seen a few times. The V gene is TRBV18, the J gene TRBJ2-3, with 14 bases that match TRBD2. CDR1 is KGHSH and CDR2 is LQKENI in the germline V gene. This CDR3 is 18 amino acids long. V shed 1 base and J 2 bases; nucleotides not matched to a gene: 5. The CDR3 sequence: CASSPRGTSGGFTDTQYF. The CDR3 DNA is TGTGCCAGCTCACCACGAGGGACTAGCGGGGGTTTCACAGATACGCAGTATTTT.

The gene calls are TRBV28 and TRBJ2-1, with 7 bases that match TRBD2. The CDR3 totals 16 residues. Germline loops: CDR1 MDHEN, CDR2 SYDVKM. V lost 7 bases, J lost 0 bases, and 9 bases stayed unmatched. Written as DNA, the CDR3 is TGTGCCAGCACCTGGGGCGGGGGAGGCTCCTACAATGAGCAGTTCTTC. As protein: CASTWGGGGSYNEQFF.

The rearrangement uses TRBV5-1 and TRBJ2-1; 8 bases match TRBD2. The CDR3 loop spans 16 amino acids. CDR1 and CDR2 from the germline V gene are SGHRS and YFSETQ. V lost 5 bases to trimming and J lost 0 bases; unmatched junction nucleotides: 7. The CDR3: CASSYNSGASYNEQFF. The CDR3 DNA reads as TGCGCCAGCAGTTACAATAGCGGGGCCTCCTACAATGAGCAGTTCTTC.

The chain links TRBV6-1 to TRBJ1-2, with 8 nucleotides matching TRBD1. The germline gives CDR1 MNHNS, CDR2 SASEGT. The CDR3 has 13 amino acids. Unmatched junction bases numbered 6, after V lost 4 bases and J lost 8 bases. The CDR3 is CASSGPTGGGYTF. In DNA form, the CDR3 reads TGTGCCAGCAGTGGACCTACAGGGGGAGGCTACACCTTC.

This CDR3 is CASSLSPRPEQYF. In DNA, the CDR3 is TGTGCCAGCAGTTTAAGCCCGAGGCCCGAGCAGTACTTC. The chain couples TRBV28 to TRBJ2-7; D is ambiguous. Germline CDR1 and CDR2: MDHEN and SYDVKM. V shed 2 bases and J shed 6 bases, with 11 bases lying between them. The CDR3 has 13 amino acids.

The chain joins TRBV5-8 to TRBJ2-3; the D is unclear. V lost 7 bases, J lost 0 bases, and 18 bases lay in between. CDR1 and CDR2 (germline): SGHTS, YDEGEE. The CDR3 totals 16 residues. The CDR3 sequence is CASPTSPSASTDTQYF. The DNA of the CDR3 is TGTGCCAGCCCTACGTCCCCCAGCGCCAGCACAGATACGCAGTATTTT.

The chain has TRBV6-5 and TRBJ2-3, with D tentatively TRBD2 (5 bases). Deletions cut 6 bases from V and 6 bases from J, with 19 bases between. The CDR3 has 15 residues. Looked up from germline, CDR1 is MNHEY and CDR2 is SVGAGI. The CDR3 is CASSPSVLGEDTQYF. The CDR3 nucleotides are TGTGCCAGCAGCCCATCGGTCCTCGGGGAGGATACGCAGTATTTT.

Worth noting for this clone: Mismatch with germline at one junction end may stem from a read error. This rearrangement joins TRBV6-5 to TRBJ1-1; D is uncertain. The CDR3 consists of 16 residues. Germline V CDR1 and CDR2: MNHEY, SVGAGI. The CDR3 sequence is CAGSYDAPTLGPEAFF. CDR3 bases: TGTGCCGGCAGTTACGATGCGCCGACCCTGGGCCCTGAAGCTTTCTTT.

J is TRBJ2-1 and V is TRBV7-6; the match to TRBD2 covers 8 bases. Germline V gene data show CDR1 as SGHVS and CDR2 as FNYEAQ. Trimming took 2 bases from V and 3 from J; bases not matched to a gene: 3. The CDR3 covers 15 residues. The DNA of the CDR3 is TGTGCCAGCAGCTTATCCCTAGCGGGCTACAATGAGCAGTTCTTC. As protein: CASSLSLAGYNEQFF. Filled out from reference TRBV7-6 and TRBJ2-1, the complete variable domain reads GAGVSQSPRYKVTKRGQDVALRCDPISGHVSLYWYRQALGQGPEFLTYFNYEAQQDKSGLPNDRFSAERPEGSISTLTIQRTEQRDSAMYRCASSLSLAGYNEQFFGPGTRLTVL.

The chain combines TRBV28 with TRBJ2-5, with a possible D match to TRBD2 (6 bases). The CDR3 length is 14 residues. Germline lookup yields CDR1 MDHEN and CDR2 SYDVKM. V was trimmed by 6 bases and J by 0 bases, leaving 11 bases between them. Here the CDR3 DNA reads TGTGCCAGCAGCAACGGGGGATACCAAGAGACCCAGTACTTC. This translates into CASSNGGYQETQYF. The variable domain in full, with the rest retrieved from reference TRBV28 and TRBJ2-5, is DVKVTQSSRYLVKRTGEKVFLECVQDMDHENMFWYRQDPGLGLRLIYFSYDVKMKEKGDIPEGYSVSREKKERFSLILESASTNQTSMYLCASSNGGYQETQYFGPGTRLLVL.

Here the CDR3 reads CASSWSRYQETQYF. The CDR3, as DNA: TGTGCCAGCAGCTGGTCGAGGTACCAAGAGACCCAGTACTTC. This chain links TRBV21-1 with TRBJ2-5; no DNA check was done on the table's D call, TRBD2. TRBV21-1 is an annotated pseudogene. This CDR3 is built from 14 residues.

This clone has only a few counts. The V and J genes are TRBV7-9 and TRBJ2-2; 10 bases line up with TRBD1. The J segment lost 6 bases and the V segment lost 2 bases, leaving 12 bases of the junction unmatched. CDR3 size: 18 residues. The germline V gene has CDR1 SEHNR and CDR2 FQNEAQ (reference sequence). This CDR3 is CASSLKTGGSFKSGELFF. Here the CDR3 DNA reads TGTGCCAGCAGCTTAAAGACAGGGGGCAGCTTTAAGTCCGGGGAGCTGTTTTTT. Looking up the rest from reference TRBV7-9 and TRBJ2-2 gives the full variable domain: DTGVSQNPRHKITKRGQNVTFRCDPISEHNRLYWYRQTLGQGPEFLTYFQNEAQLEKSRLLSDRFSAERPKGSFSTLEIQRTEQGDSAMYLCASSLKTGGSFKSGELFFGEGSRLTVL.

This chain joins TRBV9 and TRBJ1-6; 7 bases fit TRBD1. V gave up 2 bases and J gave up 11 bases; unmatched junction bases: 4. This CDR3 region has 13 residues. Germline-derived CDR1 and CDR2 are SGDLS and YYNGEE. CDR3 loop: CASSVDRETPLHF. In DNA form, the CDR3 reads TGTGCCAGCAGCGTCGACAGGGAAACACCCCTCCACTTT.

The chain employs TRBV7-9 and TRBJ2-4; tentative D call: TRBD2 (6 bases). Between the trimmed V and J ends, which lost 5 bases and 0 bases, there was a span of 14 bases. The CDR3 is made up of 16 amino acids. Germline V CDR1 and CDR2: SEHNR, FQNEAQ (reference sequence). CDR3 protein: CASSPLGGLAKNIQYF. The CDR3 DNA follows: TGTGCCAGCAGCCCCTTGGGGGGTCTAGCCAAAAACATTCAGTACTTC.

The J gene is TRBJ2-7, the V gene TRBV27; TRBD2 aligns across 8 bases. This CDR3 is 15 amino acids long. Germline CDR1 reads MNHEY; CDR2 reads SMNVEV (reference sequence). After removal of 7 bases from V and 0 bases from J, the junction contained 8 bases not matched to a gene. CDR3 sequence: CASTIRSGSSYEQYF. The CDR3, as DNA: TGTGCCAGCACCATAAGGAGCGGGAGCTCCTACGAGCAGTACTTC.

This clone was found once. No conserved phenylalanine or tryptophan is present at the end of the CDR3, so a read error is the likely explanation. The V call is TRBV5-4, the J call TRBJ2-7; 9 bases are a match to TRBD1. Trimming at V came to 1 base and at J to 5 bases, leaving 4 bases not matched to a gene. The CDR3 length is 14 residues. Germline assignment: CDR1 SGHNT and CDR2 YYREEE (reference sequence). The CDR3 DNA follows: TGTGCCAGCAGCTTGTTCGGGACAGGGAACGAGCAGTACCTC. It is translated as CASSLFGTGNEQYL.

The V and J genes are TRBV7-2 and TRBJ2-1, with D unresolved. This CDR3 has 13 amino acids. The germline V gene encodes CDR1 SGHTA and CDR2 FQGNSA. Trimming took off 1 base at V and 9 bases at J, with 10 bases between the two ends. The CDR3 sequence: CASSLVAGGEQFF. In DNA form, the CDR3 reads TGTGCCAGCAGCTTAGTCGCCGGCGGTGAGCAGTTCTTC.